Here is one TCR beta chain with its context. Its antigen remains unknown. This record comes from a study of cytomegalovirus exposure and HLA in healthy donors. Study conclusions and caveats: Despite most TCR sequences being rare, some public TCRs occurred in many donors. HLA restriction was apparent for most CMV-associated TCR beta chains in a later analysis.

The PCR had 60 Vbeta and 13 Jbeta primers. Generated by immunoSEQ multiplex PCR, the TCRdb table keeps only in-frame clones and is missing some. The sample records tens of thousands of clones, 81% being singletons. The CDR3 extends over 15 amino acids. Trimming took 6 bases from V and 8 from J; bases not matched to a gene: 9. CDR1 and CDR2 (germline): GTSNPN, SVGIG (reference sequence). Source material: PBMCs. The chain carries TRBV30 and TRBJ2-2; 13 positions match TRBD2. The origin of this receptor is a woman aged 25 to 39 in good health and CMV-seronegative. The CDR3: CACELAGGPKGELFF. For the CDR3, the DNA is TGTGCCTGCGAACTAGCGGGAGGGCCGAAGGGGGAGCTGTTTTTT.